Listed here are 24 T cell receptor beta chains from one sample, sequenced in a study of shared clonotypes between healthy human individuals. The method was immunoSEQ multiplex PCR; TCRdb's version includes in-frame clones alone and lacks a portion of them. The data contain more than 550,000 clones, 72% of them singletons. The sample was memory CD4+ T cells sorted from blood. Subset defined: CD45RA-negative fraction. The receptors here all came from a woman under 40 in good health.

On this clone itself: A junction boundary mismatches the germline segment, possibly from a read error. The J gene is TRBJ2-3, the V gene TRBV5-3; D unresolved. TRBV5-3 is known as an ORF, though its function is uncertain. The CDR3 is made up of 14 amino acids. CDR3 DNA: TGTGCCAGCAGCTTGCCTGGGGACACAGATACGCAGTATTTT. This codes for CASSLPGDTDTQYF.

On this clone: The same CDR3 also results from other DNA sequences found in this sample. V and J are TRBV2 and TRBJ1-5; tentative D call: TRBD1 (6 bases). This CDR3 is 15 amino acids long. The germline CDR1 and CDR2 sequences are SNHLY and FYNNEI. V shed 2 bases and J shed 1 base, with 9 bases lying between them. The CDR3 DNA follows: TGTGCCAGCAGTGAAAGGCAGGGGAGCAATCAGCCCCAGCATTTT. This encodes CASSERQGSNQPQHF.

This chain uses TRBV11-3 with TRBJ2-5, with no clear D. CDR3 length: 13 amino acids. Per the germline V gene, CDR1 is SGHNT and CDR2 is YENEEA. The V gene lost 4 bases and the J gene lost 2 bases, with 8 bases spanning the gap. The CDR3 nucleotides read TGTGCCAGCAGCTCTCAACTACAAGAGACCCAGTACTTC. Encoded protein: CASSSQLQETQYF.

J is TRBJ1-2 and V is TRBV4-2; no clear D gene. V lost 1 base, J lost 6 bases, and 6 bases lay in between. This CDR3 has 12 amino acids. Germline CDR1 is LGHNA and CDR2 is YNFKEQ. The DNA of the CDR3 is TGTGCCAGCAGCCAAGGAGGGCATGGCTACACCTTC. Protein: CASSQGGHGYTF.

The genes are TRBV27 and TRBJ2-3; TRBD2 agrees at 16 bases. The CDR3 length is 18 residues. The V gene's germline CDR1 is MNHEY and CDR2 SMNVEV (reference sequence). Trimming at V came to 6 bases and at J to 3 bases, leaving 9 bases not matched to a gene. The CDR3 is CASSPGLAGGPYTDTQYF. CDR3 coding DNA: TGTGCCAGCAGCCCGGGACTAGCGGGAGGGCCTTATACAGATACGCAGTATTTT.

This clone occurred once. In DNA, the CDR3 is TGTGCCAGCAGCTTAGGGACTAGCGAATCCTCTACCTACGAGCAGTACTTC. Amino acid sequence: CASSLGTSESSTYEQYF. J is TRBJ2-7 and V is TRBV13, with 8 bases fitting TRBD2. Looked up from germline, CDR1 is PRHDT and CDR2 is FYEKMQ (reference sequence). V lost 0 bases to trimming and J lost 2 bases; unmatched junction nucleotides: 9. This CDR3 spans 17 amino acids.

The table lists this clone with a few counts. V usage is TRBV28 and J usage is TRBJ1-2, with a possible D match to TRBD1 (5 bases). The germline V gene has CDR1 MDHEN and CDR2 SYDVKM. The V end lost 5 bases, the J end lost 4 bases, and 14 bases lay between the germline ends. There are 14 residues in the CDR3. The CDR3 loop reads CASSRAGTGYGYTF. The CDR3 DNA reads TGTGCCAGCAGTCGTGCCGGGACGGGCTATGGCTACACCTTC.

The CDR3, as DNA: TGTGCCAGCAGCTCTGGACTAGCGGGAGGGTACAATGAGCAGTTCTTC. This sequence encodes CASSSGLAGGYNEQFF. The rearrangement joins TRBV7-7 to TRBJ2-1; TRBD2 aligns across 15 bases. The CDR3 spans 16 residues. V lost 4 bases, J lost 4 bases, and 2 bases stayed unmatched. Looked up from germline, CDR1 is SSHAT and CDR2 is FNYEAQ (reference sequence). Together with reference TRBV7-7 and TRBJ2-1, the CDR3 gives the full variable domain: GAGVSQSPRYKVTKRGQDVTLRCDPISSHATLYWYQQALGQGPEFLTYFNYEAQPDKSGLPSDRFSAERPEGSISTLTIQRTEQRDSAMYRCASSSGLAGGYNEQFFGPGTRLTVL.

V is TRBV27 and J is TRBJ1-1; D possibly corresponds to TRBD1 (6 bases). V shed 6 bases and J shed 0 bases, with 14 bases lying between them. The CDR3 runs 15 residues. Germline V gene lookup returns CDR1 MNHEY and CDR2 SMNVEV (reference sequence). This chain's CDR3 is CASRQRTGLNTEAFF. As DNA, the CDR3 is TGTGCCAGCAGACAAAGAACAGGGTTGAACACTGAAGCTTTCTTT.

The chain employs TRBV4-2 and TRBJ2-5, with TRBD2 matching over 9 bases. The length of the CDR3 is 14 residues. Germline assignment: CDR1 LGHNA and CDR2 YNFKEQ. V trimming: 8 bases; J trimming: 5 bases; junction bases outside the gene matches: 9. The chain's CDR3 is CASGDPSGEETQYF. As DNA, the CDR3 is TGTGCCAGCGGAGACCCTAGCGGGGAGGAGACCCAGTACTTC.

This clone was seen more than once but under ten times. This chain joins TRBV30 and TRBJ2-3, with TRBD1 as a possible D gene (5 bases). V was trimmed by 2 bases and J by 4 bases, leaving 7 bases between them. The length of the CDR3 is 12 residues. CDR1 is GTSNPN and CDR2 is SVGIG in the germline V gene (reference sequence). CDR3 sequence reads: CAWSKGPDTQYF. CDR3 DNA sequence: TGTGCCTGGAGTAAGGGGCCAGATACGCAGTATTTT.

The genes are TRBV7-9 and TRBJ2-7, with TRBD2 as a possible D gene (5 bases). Trimming shortened V by 1 base and J by 6 bases, and 16 bases separated the two germline ends. From germline, CDR1 is SEHNR and CDR2 FQNEAQ (reference sequence). The CDR3 has 15 residues. The CDR3 here is CASSLVFEGLGEQYF. The CDR3 bases are TGTGCCAGCAGCTTAGTCTTCGAGGGATTAGGCGAGCAGTACTTC. The full variable domain, its missing parts supplied by reference TRBV7-9 and TRBJ2-7, is DTGVSQNPRHKITKRGQNVTFRCDPISEHNRLYWYRQTLGQGPEFLTYFQNEAQLEKSRLLSDRFSAERPKGSFSTLEIQRTEQGDSAMYLCASSLVFEGLGEQYFGPGTRLTVT.

The chain recombines TRBV27 with TRBJ1-5; a weak D match, TRBD1 (5 bases). CDR1 is MNHEY, CDR2 SMNVEV, per germline (reference sequence). V was shortened by 2 bases and J by 7 bases, with 12 bases between the two germline ends. This CDR3 comprises 14 residues. Written as DNA, the CDR3 is TGTGCCAGCAGTTTAATCCGGGAGGGGCAGCCCCAGCATTTT. Amino acid sequence: CASSLIREGQPQHF.

The V and J genes are TRBV19 and TRBJ2-1; TRBD2 matches 13 bases. The V segment lost 6 bases and the J segment 7 bases; nucleotides outside the gene matches: 3. CDR3 size: 14 residues. CDR1 and CDR2 from the germline V gene are LNHDA and SQIVND (reference sequence). CDR3 residues: CASSGLAGVNEQFF. For the CDR3, the DNA is TGTGCCAGTAGCGGACTAGCGGGAGTTAATGAGCAGTTCTTC.

The gene calls are TRBV28 and TRBJ2-1, with 13 bases matching TRBD2. V was pared by 5 bases and J by 5 bases, with 9 bases of the junction left unmatched. The CDR3 runs 17 residues. Germline CDR1 is MDHEN and CDR2 is SYDVKM. The CDR3 loop reads CASSLGIGTSGNNEQFF. The CDR3 DNA sequence: TGTGCCAGCAGTCTGGGTATCGGGACTAGCGGGAACAATGAGCAGTTCTTC.

The rearrangement joins TRBV20-1 to TRBJ2-5; no definite D call. Looked up from germline, CDR1 is DFQATT and CDR2 is SNEGSKA (reference sequence). Trimming removed 4 bases from V and 5 bases from J, with 8 bases in between. The CDR3 has 11 residues. In DNA, the CDR3 is TGCAGTGCTACGGAAACGGAGACCCAGTACTTC. Protein product: CSATETETQYF.

The chain has TRBV5-8 and TRBJ1-4; 9 bases fit TRBD1. With V trimmed by 4 bases and J by 6 bases, 10 bases remained unmatched. CDR1 and CDR2 from the germline V gene are SGHTS and YDEGEE. CDR3 size: 16 residues. CDR3 in amino acids: CASSPLGTGRDEKLFF. The DNA of the CDR3 is TGTGCCAGCAGCCCACTCGGGACAGGGAGAGATGAAAAACTGTTTTTT. The full variable domain, its missing parts supplied by reference TRBV5-8 and TRBJ1-4, is EAGVTQSPTHLIKTRGQQATLRCSPISGHTSVYWYQQALGLGLQFLLWYDEGEERNRGNFPPRFSGRQFPNYSSELNVNALELEDSALYLCASSPLGTGRDEKLFFGSGTQLSVL.

This clone was counted only a few times. The rearrangement links TRBV19 to TRBJ1-1; 8 bases agree with TRBD1. V lost 3 bases to trimming and J lost 1 base; unmatched junction nucleotides: 10. This CDR3 comprises 17 residues. Germline-derived CDR1 and CDR2 are LNHDA and SQIVND (reference sequence). The CDR3 sequence: CASSIGTGGMWNTEAFF. CDR3 nucleotides: TGTGCCAGTAGTATTGGGACAGGCGGGATGTGGAACACTGAAGCTTTCTTT.

This clone occurred a few times. The chain uses TRBV4-1 and TRBJ2-2; D may match TRBD1 or TRBD2 (5 bases each). Trimming shortened V by 3 bases and J by 3 bases, and 14 bases separated the two germline ends. Germline CDR1 is MGHRA and CDR2 is YSYEKL. The CDR3 extends over 16 amino acids. Here the CDR3 reads CASSHRDPLYTGELFF. The CDR3 DNA sequence: TGCGCCAGCAGCCACCGGGACCCACTTTACACCGGGGAGCTGTTTTTT.

The V call is TRBV15, the J call TRBJ1-2; a possible D gene is TRBD1 (6 bases). V dropped 5 bases and J dropped 5 bases, with 21 bases sitting between them. Per the germline V gene, CDR1 is LNHNV and CDR2 is YYDKDF (reference sequence). The CDR3 is 16 residues long. The CDR3: CATSAHRDQQWYGYTF. The CDR3, as DNA: TGTGCCACCAGCGCCCACAGGGATCAGCAATGGTATGGCTACACCTTC.

This clone has a handful of counts. The rearrangement links TRBV5-4 to TRBJ2-3, with 16 bases aligning to TRBD2. The ends lost 6 bases at V and 10 bases at J; junction bases unmatched: 8. The CDR3 is 15 amino acids. The germline gives CDR1 SGHNT, CDR2 YYREEE (reference sequence). DNA of the CDR3: TGTGCCAGCAACCACGGGACTAGCGGGAGGGGAGCGCAGTATTTT. It yields the protein CASNHGTSGRGAQYF.

CDR3 protein: CASSSQRSYEQYF. CDR3 bases: TGTGCCAGCAGCTCGCAGAGAAGCTACGAGCAGTACTTC. This rearrangement joins TRBV7-2 to TRBJ2-7; unclear D gene. Germline V gene data show CDR1 as SGHTA and CDR2 as FQGNSA. The V gene lost 4 bases and the J gene lost 3 bases, with 10 bases spanning the gap. This CDR3 has 13 residues.

The CDR3, as DNA: TGTGCCAGCAGTACCAGAGGAAACACCATATATTTT. Translating it yields CASSTRGNTIYF. V is TRBV28 and J is TRBJ1-3; D uncertain. The CDR3 sequence is 12 residues long. V was cut by 5 bases and J by 4 bases, with 6 bases left in between. Germline CDR1 and CDR2: MDHEN and SYDVKM.

The chain employs TRBV4-1 and TRBJ2-1, with D possibly matching TRBD2 (5 bases). This CDR3 is 13 amino acids long. Trimming pared 6 bases from V and 1 base from J, leaving 7 bases between. Germline CDR1 is MGHRA and CDR2 is YSYEKL. CDR3 in amino acids: CASRLGSYNEQFF. As DNA, the CDR3 is TGCGCCAGCAGACTAGGTTCCTACAATGAGCAGTTCTTC.